These 15 T cell receptor beta chains originate from one sample sequenced in a study of T cells in Graves' hyperthyroidism and ophthalmopathy. RNA transcripts provided the source from which TCR beta CDR3 regions were amplified. The HTBI set primed first-round TCR CDR3 RT-PCR. TCRdb reprocessed the multiplex PCR reads via MiXCR and lists one record per CDR3 protein. This sample has around 200,000 distinct CDR3 sequences, with 15% to 20% found just once. Specimen: blood. The source is a man aged 35 to 55 with Graves' hyperthyroidism.

This clonotype was found a few times. V is TRBV18 and J is TRBJ2-3; perhaps D is TRBD1 or TRBD2 (5 bases each). Germline CDR1 reads KGHSH; CDR2 reads LQKENI. V gave up 2 bases and J gave up 0 bases, with 12 bases separating them. The CDR3 is 16 amino acids. In DNA, the CDR3 is TGTGCCAGCTCACCATTCGGGACCACTAGCACAGATACGCAGTATTTT. Translating gives CASSPFGTTSTDTQYF.

In this sample, this clonotype turned up many times. This chain connects TRBV5-1 to TRBJ1-1; 8 positions agree with TRBD1. The V and J ends lost 1 base and 0 bases, in that order; junction bases with no gene match: 2. The CDR3 is 15 amino acids. In germline, CDR1 is SGHRS, CDR2 YFSETQ. The CDR3 region has the DNA TGCGCCAGCAGCTTGACAGGGGGGGTGAACACTGAAGCTTTCTTT. Its translation is CASSLTGGVNTEAFF.

This clonotype was seen at least ten times. This sequence joins TRBV3-1 and TRBJ1-2; D is perhaps TRBD1 (6 bases). V lost 4 bases, J lost 5 bases, and 17 bases lay in between. From germline, CDR1 is LGHDT and CDR2 YNNKEL (reference sequence). The CDR3 has 15 residues. CDR3 in amino acids: CASSPTGGAYYGYTF. As DNA, the CDR3 is TGTGCCAGCAGCCCCACCGGGGGGGCGTATTATGGCTACACCTTC.

This clonotype has just a few counts. J is TRBJ1-2 and V is TRBV27, with D hard to call. The germline gives CDR1 MNHEY, CDR2 SMNVEV (reference sequence). The CDR3 covers 13 residues. V lost 3 bases to trimming and J lost 7 bases, with 12 bases between them. CDR3 DNA sequence: TGTGCCAGCAGTTTCCACACGGCGGGTGGCTACACCTTC. This gives the protein CASSFHTAGGYTF.

This clonotype has ten or more counts. The chain combines TRBV28 with TRBJ2-7; D is possibly TRBD1 or TRBD2 (5 bases each). Looked up from germline, CDR1 is MDHEN and CDR2 is SYDVKM. V lost 6 bases and J lost 7, with 19 bases in between. The CDR3 runs to 14 residues. DNA of the CDR3: TGTGCCAGCAGAGACCCGGGGCTTGGCTTAGAGCAGTACTTC. Amino acids: CASRDPGLGLEQYF.

This clonotype was observed many times. The chain is built from TRBV2 and TRBJ1-4, with D perhaps TRBD1 (5 bases). Germline-derived CDR1 and CDR2 are SNHLY and FYNNEI. The CDR3 sequence is 16 residues long. V was shortened by 0 bases and J by 8 bases, with 16 bases between the two germline ends. Here the CDR3 DNA reads TGTGCCAGCAGTGAAGCAGGGGCAGGGATACAGGAAAAACTGTTTTTT. Amino acid sequence: CASSEAGAGIQEKLFF.

This clonotype was picked up a small number of times. The V gene is TRBV6-1, the J gene TRBJ2-7; TRBD1 aligns across 8 bases. Germline V gives CDR1 MNHNS, CDR2 SASEGT. Losses at the gene ends were 2 bases for V and 0 bases for J; bases not matched to a gene: 3. The CDR3 consists of 15 residues. The CDR3 DNA is TGTGCCAGCAGTGAACTACAGGGGGACTCCTACGAGCAGTACTTC. Translation: CASSELQGDSYEQYF.

This clonotype was detected many times. V is TRBV20-1 and J is TRBJ2-7; weak D call: TRBD1 (5 bases). The CDR3 is made up of 13 amino acids. Trimming took off 4 bases at V and 0 bases at J, with 10 bases between the two ends. CDR1 DFQATT and CDR2 SNEGSKA come from the germline V gene (reference sequence). The CDR3 is CSAIVGPSYEQYF. CDR3 nucleotides: TGCAGTGCTATTGTGGGGCCCTCCTACGAGCAGTACTTC.

The chain joins TRBV6-1 to TRBJ2-5, with TRBD1 matching over 8 bases. The CDR3 is made up of 13 amino acids. V lost 6 bases to trimming and J lost 3 bases; unmatched junction nucleotides: 3. Germline CDR1 reads MNHNS; CDR2 reads SASEGT. The CDR3 DNA reads TGTGCCAGCAGATCGACAGGGGAAGAGACCCAGTACTTC. This codes for CASRSTGEETQYF.

At least ten counts were recorded for this clonotype. The rearrangement uses TRBV7-2 and TRBJ1-6; D unresolved. The CDR3 sequence is 16 residues long. V gave up 4 bases and J gave up 7 bases, with 17 bases separating them. In germline, CDR1 is SGHTA, CDR2 FQGNSA. The CDR3 here is CASSSRTQTRNSPLHF. In nucleotides, the CDR3 is TGTGCCAGCAGCTCGCGGACGCAAACTAGAAATTCACCCCTCCACTTT.

This clonotype was seen repeatedly, ten times or more. The chain recombines TRBV5-1 with TRBJ2-5; 7 nucleotides line up with TRBD1. CDR1 is SGHRS, CDR2 YFSETQ, per germline. This CDR3 has 14 amino acids. V was pared by 4 bases and J by 3 bases, with 6 bases of the junction left unmatched. The DNA of the CDR3 is TGCGCCAGCAGCACCGGGACAGCTGAAGAGACCCAGTACTTC. Translation gives CASSTGTAEETQYF.

Only a few counts were recorded for this clonotype. This chain connects TRBV6-5 to TRBJ2-1; D is unresolved. V was shortened by 2 bases and J by 14 bases, with 16 bases between the two germline ends. Per the germline V gene, CDR1 is MNHEY and CDR2 is SVGAGI. The length of the CDR3 is 13 residues. CDR3 coding DNA: TGTGCCAGCAGTTACGCCGCGGCGGCCGATGAGTTCTTC. Translated: CASSYAAAADEFF.

This clonotype was detected many times. The V gene is TRBV7-2, the J gene TRBJ2-5; 8 nucleotides agree with TRBD2. Looked up from germline, CDR1 is SGHTA and CDR2 is FQGNSA. V dropped 5 bases and J dropped 5; count of bases not matched to a gene: 10. The CDR3 is 15 amino acids. CDR3 sequence (DNA): TGTGCCAGCAGCATCAAAGCGGGGGATGGGGAGACCCAGTACTTC. This translates into CASSIKAGDGETQYF.

In its sample, this clonotype was seen many times. The chain employs TRBV11-2 and TRBJ1-6; D unclear. Trimming cost V 2 bases and J 5 bases, with 10 bases left between them. The CDR3 covers 15 residues. Germline CDR1 and CDR2: SGHAT and FQNNGV. The DNA of the CDR3 is TGTGCCAGCAGCTTAATGACCTCAGATAATTCACCCCTCCACTTT. It specifies CASSLMTSDNSPLHF.

This chain links TRBV15 with TRBJ1-5, with D possibly matching TRBD1 (5 bases). Trimming cost V 0 bases and J 4 bases, with 13 bases left between them. The germline gives CDR1 LNHNV, CDR2 YYDKDF (reference sequence). The CDR3 runs 16 residues. CDR3 nucleotide sequence: TGTGCCACCAGCAGAGATGCAGGGCACCTTAATCAGCCCCAGCATTTT. Translating gives CATSRDAGHLNQPQHF.